This T cell receptor (beta chain) is drawn from a study of response to subunit inactivated influenza vaccine (dated by TCRdb to the late 2010s). Background for the entire study: To follow how T cells responded to a trivalent subunit inactivated influenza vaccine, the researchers relied on deep quantitative profiling of the T cell receptor repertoire. Results and caveats for the whole study, not just this receptor: It was suggested by the authors that each seasonal influenza vaccination may recruit only a limited number of new T cells.

The CDR3 spans 13 residues, from the cysteine through the phenylalanine. The kept DNA is CDR3 alone, 39 bases in frame from the first base. At the junction V is shortened by 6 bases and J by 6 bases; bases outside the gene matches: 4. Library method: RT-PCR. Instrument on record: Illumina HiSeq 2500. TCRdb took the public reads, trimmed them with fastp at Q25, ran MiXCR for clone calling and kept in-frame beta chains. Each CDR3 protein appears once, grouped with its most common genes and DNA. For this sample the table gives about 780,000 distinct CDR3 sequences, of which around a sixth were detected only once. The top ten constitute about a tenth of the sample. This clonotype was detected ten times or more. The antigen it recognizes is unknown. No base quality information exists; no much larger clone differs at one position.

Here the sequenced sample was PBMCs from blood, taken 4 to 6 days after vaccination. The sequence derives from a man aged 45 to 65 who received an inactivated influenza vaccine. Donor details come from another sample of the same person, matched by shared clones. Here the chain combines TRBV12-3 or TRBV12-4 and TRBJ1-1; 10 bases in the middle match TRBD1. The CDR3 has the sequence CASRGQGEAEAFF. The nucleotide sequence reads TGTGCCAGCAGAGGACAGGGGGAGGCTGAAGCTTTCTTT.